This TCR beta chain was documented in a study of T cell responses to AZD1222 COVID-19 vaccine. General study findings and limits: A mostly white British donor set with more females was recruited, and clonal diversity was possibly underestimated. A reported finding is that nearly half of spike-specific TCRs target unmutated variant regions.

From its first to its last residue, the CDR3 has 15 amino acids. The data were produced by immunoSEQ multiplex PCR, yet TCRdb's version contains in-frame clones alone and is incomplete. The sample yields some 150,000 clones, 90% to 95% seen once. On this clone itself: No antigen is known for it. Because the CDR3's place on the DNA is in doubt, the DNA is left out and the CDR3 is given as listed by TCRdb.

The source of this sequence is an adult in good health. The chain combines TRBV21-1 with TRBJ2-7; the table's TRBD2 call for D was not verified on the DNA. TRBV21-1 is labeled a pseudogene. The input for sequencing was peripheral blood, taken on day 0 of AZD1222 vaccination. CDR3 residues: CAVGAGAANSYEQYF.